This T cell receptor (beta chain) was sequenced during a study of vaccination and CD4 T cells after COVID-19. Whole-study context: Control cultures used a CEFX viral epitope pool, an HIV-1 Nef peptide pool, or no peptide.

The CDR3 is 15 residues long. Per the germline V gene, CDR1 is LGHDT and CDR2 is YNNKEL (reference sequence). V shed 0 bases and J shed 0 bases, with 8 bases lying between them. Treatment of the sample: approximately 10-day PBMC culture with coronavirus spike peptide pools or control peptides (ViraFEST assay). The unexposed donor provided CD4+ T cells, which were taken before the COVID-19 pandemic (2011-2018). TCR sequencing followed the expansion of antigen-specific T cells with peptide pools in ViraFEST. In the case of this clonotype: Antigen: not known.

Cultured CD4+ T cell DNA was sequenced using the Oncomine TCR Beta short-read assay. After culture, CD4+ T cells served as the source for genomic DNA extraction. TCRdb re-analysed the PCR reads in MiXCR, keeping a single row per CDR3 protein. The sample carries over 6,000 distinct CDR3 sequences, 30% to 40% recorded once. The origin of this receptor is a human donor in good health. V and J are TRBV3-1 and TRBJ1-2; D remains unclear. The specimen was CD4+ T cells from blood, cultured in vitro. The CDR3 bases are TGTGCCAGCAGCCAAGATCCCAGGTCTAACTATGGCTACACCTTC. This gives the protein CASSQDPRSNYGYTF.